This T cell receptor beta chain stems from a study of T cell responses to AZD1222 COVID-19 vaccine. Across the whole study: Samples with a second dose at about 4 or about 12 weeks were pooled together.

Germline CDR1 is SNHLY and CDR2 is FYNNEI. There are 13 residues in the CDR3. V gave up 7 bases and J gave up 6 bases; unmatched junction bases: 6. Regarding the study as a whole: Most donors were white British, females outnumbered males, and clonal diversity was possibly underestimated. Repertoires in all cases were sampled only once the peak T cell response had passed. Among vaccine-associated CD4 TCRs, coverage spanned spike, with dominance at 160-218 and 743-854.

In its sample, this clone was seen many times. Its antigen is unknown. The method was immunoSEQ multiplex PCR; TCRdb's version includes in-frame clones alone and lacks a portion of them. Among 85,000 to 110,000 clones listed, 91% were seen once. This specimen was peripheral blood, taken on day 0 of AZD1222 vaccination. This sequence joins TRBV2 and TRBJ2-3, with TRBD2 matching over 8 bases. This receptor was identified in an adult in good health. The CDR3 sequence is CASIREGLDTQYF. The CDR3 nucleotides are TGTGCCAGCATCCGGGAGGGACTCGATACGCAGTATTTT.